A selection of T cell receptor beta chains follows, all from one sample in a study of blood T cell repertoires in COVID-19. Libraries were prepared by immunoSEQ multiplex PCR; TCRdb keeps only in-frame clonotypes and omits some of them. Of about 160,000 clones listed, around nine tenths are singletons. The sequenced sample consisted of peripheral blood. The receptor source for this set is a woman in her 70s with COVID-19, enrolled during active disease. The CDR3 runs from the conserved cysteine through the conserved F or W. The D gene is left open where the match is weak. Not all rows give a size; the values are once, few, many and, for expanded clones, a class.

abundance: -; d_gene: -; v_gene: TRBV7-2; j_gene: TRBJ2-7; CDR3aa: CASSLGGEVGEQYF; CDR3nt: TGTGCCAGCAGCTTAGGGGGGGAGGTTGGCGAGCAGTACTTC
abundance: -; d_gene: -; v_gene: TRBV10-2; j_gene: TRBJ2-2; CDR3aa: CASSELGTKNTGELFF; CDR3nt: TGCGCCAGCAGTGAGTTGGGGACAAAGAACACCGGGGAGCTGTTTTTT
abundance: once; d_gene: TRBD2; v_gene: TRBV7-7; j_gene: TRBJ2-5; CDR3aa: CASSLLAGEETQYF; CDR3nt: TGTGCTAGCAGCTTACTAGCGGGGGAAGAGACCCAGTACTTC
abundance: few; d_gene: TRBD2; v_gene: TRBV5-6; j_gene: TRBJ2-5; CDR3aa: CASSAATSGVQETQYF; CDR3nt: TGTGCCAGCAGCGCGGCGACTAGCGGGGTACAAGAGACCCAGTACTTC
abundance: -; d_gene: TRBD1; v_gene: TRBV11-2; j_gene: TRBJ1-1; CDR3aa: CASSLGDSRMNTEAFF; CDR3nt: TGTGCCAGCAGCTTAGGGGACAGCCGCATGAACACTGAAGCTTTCTTT
abundance: -; d_gene: TRBD1; v_gene: TRBV5-1; j_gene: TRBJ1-2; CDR3aa: CASGREQGNYGYTF; CDR3nt: TGCGCCAGCGGCAGGGAACAGGGGAACTATGGCTACACCTTC
abundance: few; d_gene: -; v_gene: TRBV6-1; j_gene: TRBJ1-6; CDR3aa: CASSETQNSPLHF; CDR3nt: TGTGCCAGCAGTGAAACGCAGAATTCACCCCTCCACTTT
abundance: few; d_gene: TRBD1; v_gene: TRBV6-6; j_gene: TRBJ2-7; CDR3aa: CASSRDRDYEQYF; CDR3nt: TGTGCCAGCAGCCGAGACAGGGATTACGAGCAGTACTTC
abundance: -; d_gene: TRBD1; v_gene: TRBV5-4; j_gene: TRBJ2-5; CDR3aa: CASSSPGQGEFKTQYF; CDR3nt: TGTGCCAGCAGCTCGCCGGGACAGGGCGAATTTAAGACCCAGTACTTC
abundance: -; d_gene: -; v_gene: TRBV11-1; j_gene: TRBJ1-5; CDR3aa: CASSPGRGQPQHF; CDR3nt: TGTGCCAGCAGCCCAGGTCGAGGGCAGCCCCAGCATTTT
abundance: -; d_gene: -; v_gene: TRBV5-5; j_gene: TRBJ2-2; CDR3aa: CASSLAGTGELFF; CDR3nt: TGTGCCAGCAGCTTGGCAGGGACCGGGGAGCTGTTTTTT
abundance: -; d_gene: TRBD1; v_gene: TRBV18; j_gene: TRBJ2-1; CDR3aa: CASSPNRGPSPYNEQFF; CDR3nt: TGTGCCAGCTCACCTAACAGGGGTCCTTCGCCCTACAATGAGCAGTTCTTC
abundance: once; d_gene: -; v_gene: TRBV19; j_gene: TRBJ1-5; CDR3aa: CASSIGPRTSNQPQHF; CDR3nt: TGTGCCAGTAGTATAGGGCCCCGAACTAGCAATCAGCCCCAGCATTTT
abundance: -; d_gene: TRBD1; v_gene: TRBV5-1; j_gene: TRBJ2-6; CDR3aa: CASSLFGDRFSGANVLTF; CDR3nt: TGCGCCAGCAGCTTGTTTGGGGACAGATTCTCTGGGGCCAACGTCCTGACTTTC
abundance: -; d_gene: TRBD1; v_gene: TRBV7-9; j_gene: TRBJ2-7; CDR3aa: CASSLGVVVTGGGEQYF; CDR3nt: TGTGCCAGCAGCTTAGGTGTAGTTGTGACAGGGGGCGGCGAGCAGTACTTC
abundance: -; d_gene: -; v_gene: TRBV28; j_gene: TRBJ1-2; CDR3aa: CASSPWGANYGYTF; CDR3nt: TGTGCCAGCAGCCCTTGGGGAGCTAACTATGGCTACACCTTC
abundance: -; d_gene: -; v_gene: TRBV15; j_gene: TRBJ2-1; CDR3aa: CATSRPGPRAYNEQFF; CDR3nt: TGTGCCACCAGCAGACCGGGCCCCAGGGCCTACAATGAGCAGTTCTTC
abundance: -; d_gene: TRBD1; v_gene: TRBV28; j_gene: TRBJ1-5; CDR3aa: CASSPPGQGTLRGQPQHF; CDR3nt: TGTGCCAGCAGTCCTCCGGGACAGGGTACTCTCCGAGGTCAGCCCCAGCATTTT
abundance: -; d_gene: -; v_gene: TRBV19; j_gene: TRBJ1-2; CDR3aa: CATVQGFNYGYTF; CDR3nt: TGTGCCACCGTACAGGGTTTTAACTATGGCTACACCTTC
abundance: once; d_gene: TRBD2; v_gene: TRBV30; j_gene: TRBJ2-5; CDR3aa: CAWSTARTSRQETQYF; CDR3nt: TGTGCCTGGAGTACGGCGCGGACTAGTAGACAAGAGACCCAGTACTTC
abundance: -; d_gene: TRBD1; v_gene: TRBV2; j_gene: TRBJ2-7; CDR3aa: CASSRDRGYEQYF; CDR3nt: TGTGCCAGCAGTCGGGACAGGGGCTACGAGCAGTACTTC
abundance: -; d_gene: TRBD1; v_gene: TRBV28; j_gene: TRBJ1-6; CDR3aa: CASYMPGTVNSPLHF; CDR3nt: TGTGCCAGCTATATGCCCGGGACAGTAAATTCACCCCTCCACTTT
abundance: -; d_gene: TRBD2; v_gene: TRBV7-9; j_gene: TRBJ2-7; CDR3aa: CASSSAGASSYEQYF; CDR3nt: TGTGCCAGCTCATCAGCGGGGGCAAGCTCCTACGAGCAGTACTTC
abundance: -; d_gene: TRBD1; v_gene: TRBV2; j_gene: TRBJ1-1; CDR3aa: CASGPFHRGSTEAFF; CDR3nt: TGTGCCAGCGGGCCCTTTCACAGGGGGAGTACTGAAGCTTTCTTT
abundance: -; d_gene: -; v_gene: TRBV30; j_gene: TRBJ1-2; CDR3aa: CAWSTGVGYTF; CDR3nt: TGTGCCTGGAGTACAGGCGTTGGCTACACCTTC
abundance: -; d_gene: TRBD1; v_gene: TRBV4-1; j_gene: TRBJ2-7; CDR3aa: CASSQWDRSYEQYF; CDR3nt: TGCGCCAGCAGCCAATGGGACAGATCCTACGAGCAGTACTTC
abundance: -; d_gene: TRBD2; v_gene: TRBV9; j_gene: TRBJ2-3; CDR3aa: CASSTGLAGLGTQYF; CDR3nt: TGTGCCAGCAGCACGGGACTAGCGGGGTTAGGTACGCAGTATTTT
abundance: -; d_gene: TRBD1; v_gene: TRBV5-4; j_gene: TRBJ2-3; CDR3aa: CASSLGRGRGRADTQYF; CDR3nt: TGTGCCAGCAGCCTAGGAAGGGGCAGGGGGAGAGCAGATACGCAGTATTTT
abundance: -; d_gene: -; v_gene: TRBV7-9; j_gene: TRBJ2-7; CDR3aa: CASSLIIAGSEQYF; CDR3nt: TGTGCCAGCAGCTTAATAATCGCAGGGTCCGAGCAGTACTTC
abundance: -; d_gene: -; v_gene: TRBV5-1; j_gene: TRBJ1-6; CDR3aa: CASSLQLNNSPLHF; CDR3nt: TGCGCCAGCAGCTTACAGCTAAATAATTCACCCCTCCACTTT
abundance: -; d_gene: -; v_gene: TRBV5-1; j_gene: TRBJ2-5; CDR3aa: CASSLLAGETQYF; CDR3nt: TGCGCCAGCAGCTTACTAGCTGGGGAGACCCAGTACTTC
abundance: -; d_gene: TRBD1; v_gene: TRBV5-4; j_gene: TRBJ2-2; CDR3aa: CASTSGTASVGELFF; CDR3nt: TGTGCCAGCACATCCGGGACAGCCTCAGTCGGGGAGCTGTTTTTT
abundance: once; d_gene: TRBD1; v_gene: TRBV15; j_gene: TRBJ2-3; CDR3aa: CATSRVQGISTDTQYF; CDR3nt: TGTGCCACCAGCAGAGTACAGGGGATTAGCACAGATACGCAGTATTTT
abundance: -; d_gene: TRBD1; v_gene: TRBV9; j_gene: TRBJ1-3; CDR3aa: CASSIPGQGLNSSGNTIYF; CDR3nt: TGTGCCAGCAGCATTCCGGGACAGGGACTTAACAGCTCTGGAAACACCATATATTTT
abundance: -; d_gene: -; v_gene: TRBV18; j_gene: TRBJ1-2; CDR3aa: CASSPQGNYGYTF; CDR3nt: TGTGCCAGCTCACCACAGGGGAACTATGGCTACACCTTC
abundance: -; d_gene: TRBD2; v_gene: TRBV24-1; j_gene: TRBJ2-5; CDR3aa: CATSDLSGGGETQYF; CDR3nt: TGTGCCACCAGTGATCTTAGCGGGGGAGGGGAGACCCAGTACTTC
abundance: -; d_gene: -; v_gene: TRBV2; j_gene: TRBJ2-1; CDR3aa: CASSPRTAYNEQFF; CDR3nt: TGTGCCAGCAGTCCCCGGACAGCCTACAATGAGCAGTTCTTC
abundance: few; d_gene: -; v_gene: TRBV27; j_gene: TRBJ1-6; CDR3aa: CASSLFQSGNSPLHF; CDR3nt: TGTGCCAGCAGTTTATTCCAATCCGGGAATTCACCCCTCCACTTT
abundance: -; d_gene: TRBD2; v_gene: TRBV5-1; j_gene: TRBJ2-7; CDR3aa: CASSSDGRGGVDEQYF; CDR3nt: TGCGCCAGCAGCTCAGATGGACGGGGGGGAGTCGACGAGCAGTACTTC
abundance: -; d_gene: -; v_gene: TRBV7-9; j_gene: TRBJ1-5; CDR3aa: CASSFGHSNQPQHF; CDR3nt: TGTGCCAGCAGCTTCGGACATAGCAATCAGCCCCAGCATTTT
abundance: -; d_gene: TRBD2; v_gene: TRBV6-4; j_gene: TRBJ2-1; CDR3aa: CASSVGTSAGNEQFF; CDR3nt: TGTGCCAGCAGTGTTGGGACTAGCGCGGGGAATGAGCAGTTCTTC
abundance: -; d_gene: -; v_gene: TRBV30; j_gene: TRBJ2-3; CDR3aa: CAWSAATPGGRPDTQYF; CDR3nt: TGTGCCTGGAGTGCCGCGACCCCAGGGGGGCGTCCAGATACGCAGTATTTT
abundance: -; d_gene: -; v_gene: TRBV2; j_gene: TRBJ2-7; CDR3aa: CASSLQFRGYEQYF; CDR3nt: TGTGCCAGCAGCTTACAGTTTCGGGGGTACGAGCAGTACTTC
abundance: -; d_gene: TRBD1; v_gene: TRBV2; j_gene: TRBJ1-6; CDR3aa: CASSEEGQGFSPLHF; CDR3nt: TGTGCCAGCAGTGAGGAGGGACAGGGGTTTTCACCCCTCCACTTT
abundance: -; d_gene: -; v_gene: TRBV5-1; j_gene: TRBJ2-5; CDR3aa: CASSLSGTLSQETQYF; CDR3nt: TGCGCCAGCAGCTTGAGCGGGACACTGAGCCAAGAGACCCAGTACTTC
abundance: -; d_gene: TRBD1; v_gene: TRBV27; j_gene: TRBJ1-5; CDR3aa: CASSPGTGDQPQHF; CDR3nt: TGTGCCAGCAGTCCCGGGACAGGGGATCAGCCCCAGCATTTT
abundance: -; d_gene: TRBD1; v_gene: TRBV7-6; j_gene: TRBJ1-1; CDR3aa: CASSLAPGQGEAFF; CDR3nt: TGTGCCAGCAGCTTAGCACCGGGACAGGGGGAAGCTTTCTTT
abundance: -; d_gene: -; v_gene: TRBV13; j_gene: TRBJ2-1; CDR3aa: CASSPGDWGRYNEQFF; CDR3nt: TGTGCCAGCAGCCCCGGGGACTGGGGGAGATACAATGAGCAGTTCTTC
abundance: -; d_gene: TRBD1; v_gene: TRBV5-1; j_gene: TRBJ2-7; CDR3aa: CASSLRQGNDEQYF; CDR3nt: TGCGCCAGCAGCTTGCGACAGGGGAACGACGAGCAGTACTTC
abundance: -; d_gene: -; v_gene: TRBV18; j_gene: TRBJ1-6; CDR3aa: CASSPLGGRNSPLHF; CDR3nt: TGTGCCAGCTCACCCTTAGGGGGAAGAAATTCACCCCTCCACTTT
abundance: -; d_gene: TRBD1; v_gene: TRBV5-6; j_gene: TRBJ1-1; CDR3aa: CASSSGTGNTEAFF; CDR3nt: TGTGCCAGCAGCTCCGGGACAGGGAACACTGAAGCTTTCTTT
abundance: -; d_gene: -; v_gene: TRBV11-2; j_gene: TRBJ2-3; CDR3aa: CASKEGLTPTDTQYF; CDR3nt: TGTGCCAGCAAGGAGGGCCTCACCCCCACAGATACGCAGTATTTT
abundance: -; d_gene: -; v_gene: TRBV6-1; j_gene: TRBJ2-7; CDR3aa: CASSEFGTPYEQYF; CDR3nt: TGTGCCAGCAGTGAATTCGGGACTCCCTACGAGCAGTACTTC
abundance: -; d_gene: -; v_gene: TRBV11-3; j_gene: TRBJ2-1; CDR3aa: CASSLQDHEQFF; CDR3nt: TGTGCCAGCAGCCTACAGGACCATGAGCAGTTCTTC